This T cell receptor (beta chain) was sequenced for a study of T-cell memory formation after mild COVID-19. Points from the study as a whole: The study detected some responding clones in pre-infection memory, suggesting cross-reactive memory joined.

After 5'RACE with constant-segment primers, TCR alpha and TCR beta cDNA libraries carrying sample barcodes and UMIs were obtained. Each CDR3 protein is one row after TCRdb ran MiXCR on the 5' RACE reads. The table has around 140,000 distinct CDR3 sequences, approximately 26% seen once; the top ten hold approximately 25%. The CDR3 runs 14 residues. Trimming cost V 0 bases and J 8 bases; bases outside gene matches: 3. From germline, CDR1 is MNHEY and CDR2 SVGAGI. As concerns this clonotype: Its cognate antigen is unknown.

Sequencing was performed on PBMCs or a T cell subset sorted from them (not recorded which). The chain is built from TRBV6-5 and TRBJ1-2; TRBD1 matches 10 bases. This TCR came from an adult woman who had mild COVID-19 (a few samples of this study predate the infection). Cell type and time point are not known. CDR3 amino acids: CASSYSGTGEGYTF. CDR3 bases: TGTGCCAGCAGTTACTCCGGGACAGGGGAGGGCTACACCTTC.